What follows describes a single TCR beta chain. Its target is not known. These data originate in a study of high-grade serous ovarian cancer treatment subgroups. Overall study: Samples averaged roughly 14,000 reads and around 7,000 unique TCR beta rearrangements. Study conclusions and caveats: Repertoire similarity ranged roughly 0.1 to 0.79 between tumors of one patient. Clonal relatedness tracked neoantigen level, and by trend copy number and mutation load. These tumor repertoires lack spatial information from bulk sequencing.

Here immunoSEQ multiplex PCR was the method, and the copy in TCRdb shows in-frame clones only, minus some. Here the sample spans almost 4,500 clones, about 70% being singletons. Tumor samples were taken before definitive surgery or chemotherapy. This TCR was recovered from a human donor with high-grade serous ovarian cancer. The sequencing input was tumor tissue.

CDR3 in amino acids: CASSLRGRGGSYEQYF. In DNA form, the CDR3 reads TGTGCCAGCAGCTTAAGGGGCCGGGGGGGGTCTTACGAGCAGTACTTC. The V call is TRBV5-6, the J call TRBJ2-7, with 8 positions matching TRBD2. Germline CDR1 is SGHDT and CDR2 is YYEEEE. There are 16 residues in the CDR3. J gave up 4 bases and V 2 bases, and 11 bases lay outside the gene matches.